This entry describes one T cell receptor (beta chain). The data originate from a study of OX40 agonist ivuxolimab in advanced cancers. As for the study in general: Intravenous ivuxolimab at 0.01 to 10 mg/kg was given to patients every 2 weeks.

Produced via immunoSEQ multiplex PCR; TCRdb's table is partial and in-frame only. The sample records some 100,000 clones, about 93% being singletons. The source was CD4+ or CD8+ T cells sorted from blood, collected in a trial of the OX40 agonist ivuxolimab. This clonotype was sampled from an adult with an advanced solid tumor such as melanoma, head and neck, liver or kidney cancer.

The CDR3 bases are TGTGCCAGCAGTTATAGCACCGACAGGGGTTACGAGCAGTACTTC. Encoded protein: CASSYSTDRGYEQYF. The chain recombines TRBV6-5 with TRBJ2-7, with 8 bases fitting TRBD1. The CDR3 consists of 15 residues. V was clipped by 3 bases and J by 4 bases; unmatched bases: 8. CDR1 is MNHEY, CDR2 SVGAGI, per germline.